This TCR beta chain was retrieved from a study of breast tumors, draining lymph nodes, adjacent tissues. General observations from the study: Tumor repertoires ranked between lymph nodes and nontumor tissue in diversity, with V and J gene preferences.

TCRdb re-derived calls from the multiplex PCR reads in MiXCR, one entry per CDR3 protein. The table includes over 200,000 distinct CDR3 sequences, roughly 32% detected once. This clonotype has a handful of counts. The antigen is unknown. This CDR3 has 22 residues. Germline CDR1 reads SGHNT; CDR2 reads YENEEA. Losses at the gene ends were 5 bases for V and 4 bases for J; bases not matched to a gene: 32. Breast cancer patients provided tissue from their axillary draining lymph nodes. Sequencing used axillary lymph node tissue. This chain connects TRBV11-3 to TRBJ2-7; 7 bases are a match to TRBD1. The receptor's source is a female donor with breast cancer. Some clones in this sample may be carry-over from other donors' samples. The CDR3 protein is CASSHSGTATWLSGRTGYEQYF. CDR3 DNA: TGTGCCAGCAGCCACTCCGGGACAGCGACGTGGTTGTCGGGCAGAACCGGGTACGAGCAGTACTTC.